This T cell receptor beta chain was retrieved from a study of neoadjuvant anti-PD-1 for oral cavity cancer. Across the whole study: Around day 43, patients without progression received a fourth nivolumab dose before surgery.

Worth noting for this clone: Its antigen is currently unknown.

CDR1 SGHNT and CDR2 YYREEE come from the germline V gene (reference sequence). This CDR3 is 14 amino acids long. Trimming removed 0 bases at V and 4 bases at J, with 10 bases between. These newly diagnosed stage II-IVA oral cavity squamous cell carcinoma patients had no prior systemic or radiation treatment. Analysis of PBMCs was direct, with no culture step. General observations from the study: PBMC Gini-index clonality exceeded responders' in non-responders post-nivolumab.

Profiling relied on immunoSEQ multiplex PCR, and the TCRdb table lists in-frame clones only, not all of them. The table lists about 7,200 clones, more than 70% of them singletons. This material consisted of PBMCs, taken before nivolumab (anti-PD-1) treatment. This TCR derives from a person aged 35-79 years with oral cavity squamous cell carcinoma. V is TRBV5-4 and J is TRBJ2-5; D remains ambiguous. For the CDR3, the DNA is TGTGCCAGCAGCTTGGGTGATAGGTCAGAGACCCAGTACTTC. Amino acids: CASSLGDRSETQYF.